These 32 T cell receptor beta chains were all obtained from the same sample, sequenced in a study of OX40 agonist ivuxolimab in advanced cancers. Using immunoSEQ multiplex PCR, the repertoire was profiled, and TCRdb retains in-frame clones only, with some absent. The table records more than 45,000 clones, roughly 84% of them present only once. Material: CD4+ or CD8+ T cells sorted from blood, obtained in a trial of the OX40 agonist ivuxolimab. These receptor sequences come from an adult with an advanced solid tumor such as melanoma, head and neck, liver or kidney cancer.

The chain has TRBV28 and TRBJ1-2, with D perhaps TRBD1 (5 bases). Germline values: CDR1 MDHEN, CDR2 SYDVKM. V shed 10 bases and J shed 1 base, with 16 bases lying between them. The CDR3 consists of 14 residues. The CDR3 DNA sequence: TGTGCCATCGGGGGGAAGAATTATAACTATGGCTACACCTTC. Residues: CAIGGKNYNYGYTF.

As to this clone: A junction end diverges from the germline sequence, so it may reflect a read error. The rearrangement links TRBV5-6 to TRBJ1-2; no clear D gene. Germline V gene sequence: CDR1 SGHDT, CDR2 YYEEEE. The CDR3 runs 13 residues. Written as DNA, the CDR3 is TGTGCCAGCAGCCCAACCTGGGGATCCTTTACCCACTTC. Its translation is CASSPTWGSFTHF.

The genes are TRBV7-8 and TRBJ1-3; D gene unclear. This CDR3 has 13 residues. The V end was cut by 2 bases, the J end by 7 bases, with 9 bases between. The germline gives CDR1 SGHVS, CDR2 FQNEAQ. The CDR3 protein is CASSLSRANTIYF. In DNA form, the CDR3 reads TGTGCCAGCAGCTTAAGTCGGGCCAACACCATATATTTT.

Only one count was recorded for this clone. This chain uses TRBV2 with TRBJ2-2; 8 bases line up with TRBD2. After removal of 6 bases from V and 0 bases from J, the junction contained 3 bases not matched to a gene. Germline CDR1 and CDR2: SNHLY and FYNNEI. CDR3 length: 15 residues. Written as DNA, the CDR3 is TGTGCCAGCAGCGACGGGGGGGCGAACACCGGGGAGCTGTTTTTT. It is translated as CASSDGGANTGELFF. Combining the CDR3 with reference TRBV2 and TRBJ2-2 gives the whole variable domain EPEVTQTPSHQVTQMGQEVILRCVPISNHLYFYWYRQILGQKVEFLVSFYNNEISEKSEIFDDQFSVERPDGSNFTLKIRSTKLEDSAMYFCASSDGGANTGELFFGEGSRLTVL.

The rearrangement uses TRBV10-3 and TRBJ1-1; maybe TRBD1 (5 bases). Germline CDR1 is ENHRY and CDR2 is SYGVKD. This CDR3 spans 12 amino acids. The V and J ends lost 7 bases and 8 bases respectively, with 14 bases between them. The CDR3 DNA reads as TGTGCCATCACCCAGGGAGGCCCCGAAGCTTTCTTT. This encodes CAITQGGPEAFF.

The chain recombines TRBV6-5 with TRBJ1-4; D not certain. Per the germline V gene, CDR1 is MNHEY and CDR2 is SVGAGI. V gave up 6 bases and J gave up 0 bases, with 11 bases separating them. This CDR3 comprises 15 residues. CDR3 DNA sequence: TGTGCCAGCAGGTCCCAGAGGTCAACTAATGAAAAACTGTTTTTT. Its protein product is CASRSQRSTNEKLFF.

The V and J genes are TRBV30 and TRBJ1-2, with 8 bases matching TRBD1. There are 14 residues in the CDR3. V shed 4 bases, J shed 2 bases, and the junction held 6 bases outside the gene matches. In germline, CDR1 is GTSNPN, CDR2 SVGIG (reference sequence). The CDR3 reads CAWTDRETNYGYTF. The DNA of the CDR3 is TGTGCCTGGACGGACAGGGAGACAAACTATGGCTACACCTTC.

The V gene is TRBV18, the J gene TRBJ1-5; D not certain. The CDR3 runs 13 residues. Germline values: CDR1 KGHSH, CDR2 LQKENI. Trimming stripped 4 bases from V and 4 bases from J, with 8 bases between. The CDR3 sequence: CASSRAANQPQHF. The CDR3 DNA reads TGTGCCAGCTCACGGGCAGCTAATCAGCCCCAGCATTTT.

The rearrangement joins TRBV6-5 to TRBJ2-5, with 7 nucleotides matching TRBD2. Germline loops: CDR1 MNHEY, CDR2 SVGAGI. The CDR3 extends over 15 amino acids. Trimming at V came to 0 bases and at J to 5 bases, leaving 6 bases not matched to a gene. CDR3 coding DNA: TGTGCCAGCAGTTACTCGAGGCAGGGAGGGGAGACCCAGTACTTC. Translated, it gives CASSYSRQGGETQYF.

The chain is built from TRBV29-1 and TRBJ2-6; tentatively, D is TRBD1 (6 bases). The CDR3 is 14 residues long. The germline V and J ends were trimmed by 7 bases and 0 bases, with 10 bases remaining between them. The V gene's germline CDR1 is SQVTM and CDR2 ANQGSEA. The CDR3 DNA follows: TGCAGCGCACAGGGTTTCTCTGGGGCCAACGTCCTGACTTTC. This encodes CSAQGFSGANVLTF.

This clone appeared once. The rearrangement uses TRBV19 and TRBJ1-1; TRBD1 matches 7 bases. The length of the CDR3 is 17 residues. Germline V lookup: CDR1 LNHDA, CDR2 SQIVND (reference sequence). V lost 2 bases, J lost 1 base, and 10 bases stayed unmatched. CDR3 loop: CASSIRAPRQGNTEAFF. CDR3 in DNA: TGTGCCAGTAGTATAAGGGCCCCAAGACAGGGGAACACTGAAGCTTTCTTT.

This chain connects TRBV7-2 to TRBJ1-2; 7 positions match TRBD1. The CDR3 extends over 15 amino acids. In germline, CDR1 is SGHTA, CDR2 FQGNSA. V trimming: 5 bases; J trimming: 4 bases; junction bases outside the gene matches: 10. CDR3 region: CASSPRDRNGYGYTF. CDR3 coding DNA: TGTGCCAGCAGCCCCCGGGACAGAAATGGCTATGGCTACACCTTC.

This chain connects TRBV27 to TRBJ2-7; 9 nucleotides agree with TRBD1. The CDR3 runs to 15 residues. V lost 4 bases, J lost 5 bases, and 9 bases stayed unmatched. Germline values: CDR1 MNHEY, CDR2 SMNVEV (reference sequence). CDR3 DNA sequence: TGTGCCAGCAGTTCGGTCGGGACAGGGAGGCACGAGCAGTACTTC. Protein sequence: CASSSVGTGRHEQYF.

The V call is TRBV7-6, the J call TRBJ2-7; TRBD1 aligns across 8 bases. From germline, CDR1 is SGHVS and CDR2 FNYEAQ. Trimming removed 1 base from V and 2 bases from J; junction bases left unmatched: 4. This CDR3 is built from 15 residues. CDR3 bases: TGTGCCAGCAGCTTAGGTCCGGACAGGGCCTACGAGCAGTACTTC. Protein: CASSLGPDRAYEQYF.

The J gene is TRBJ2-3, the V gene TRBV5-1, with 8 positions matching TRBD2. Germline values: CDR1 SGHRS, CDR2 YFSETQ. The V segment lost 4 bases and the J segment 6 bases; nucleotides outside the gene matches: 19. The CDR3 has 18 amino acids. CDR3 DNA sequence: TGCGCCAGCAGCCCCGGGGGACTAGTGGATTCGGGGCGGGATACGCAGTATTTT. Its protein is CASSPGGLVDSGRDTQYF.

This chain joins TRBV19 and TRBJ2-1; D not resolved. From germline, CDR1 is LNHDA and CDR2 SQIVND (reference sequence). Trimming took 7 bases from V and 0 from J, leaving 13 bases between them. This CDR3 region has 15 residues. Here the CDR3 DNA reads TGTGCCAGTAAGGGCCCATCGAGCTCCTACAATGAGCAGTTCTTC. Its translation is CASKGPSSSYNEQFF.

CDR3 in amino acids: CASGRGGGQFF. The CDR3 DNA is TGTGCTAGTGGTCGTGGGGGGGGGCAGTTCTTC. The chain couples TRBV12-5 to TRBJ2-1, with 7 bases lining up with TRBD2. The germline gives CDR1 LGHNT, CDR2 FRNRAP. CDR3 length: 11 amino acids. V lost 5 bases, J lost 12 bases, and 4 bases stayed unmatched.

The gene calls are TRBV5-1 and TRBJ1-5, with a weak D call TRBD1 (6 bases). Germline V lookup: CDR1 SGHRS, CDR2 YFSETQ. V was cut by 3 bases and J by 7 bases, with 14 bases left in between. The CDR3 has 14 residues. For the CDR3, the DNA is TGCGCCAGCAGCTACTCAGGGGAGGAGCAGCCCCAGCATTTT. It yields the protein CASSYSGEEQPQHF.

This chain uses TRBV5-4 with TRBJ2-3; 14 nucleotides agree with TRBD2. Germline V gene data show CDR1 as SGHNT and CDR2 as YYREEE (reference sequence). With V trimmed by 8 bases and J by 5 bases, 7 bases remained unmatched. The CDR3 extends over 15 amino acids. The CDR3 DNA sequence: TGTGCCAGTAAGGGACTAGCGGGAGTCGGAGATACGCAGTATTTT. Amino acids: CASKGLAGVGDTQYF.

As to this clone: A read error may produce the germline difference seen at one junction end. The chain is built from TRBV20-1 and TRBJ2-4; D call uncertain. The CDR3 length is 11 residues. CDR1 DFQATT and CDR2 SNEGSKA come from the germline V gene (reference sequence). DNA of the CDR3: TGCAGTGCCCTGCCGGCAAACATCCAGTACTTC. Its protein product is CSALPANIQYF.

This clone appeared a few times. The chain joins TRBV5-4 to TRBJ1-1; the D is unclear. The V gene lost 4 bases and the J gene lost 3 bases, with 10 bases spanning the gap. The CDR3 runs to 13 residues. Germline CDR1 SGHNT, CDR2 YYREEE (reference sequence). CDR3 sequence (DNA): TGTGCCAGCAGCAAGGGATGGGACACTGAAGCTTTCTTT. Translation gives CASSKGWDTEAFF.

The chain has TRBV5-1 and TRBJ2-7, with TRBD2 matching over 15 bases. This CDR3 contains 19 residues. V shed 0 bases, J shed 5 bases, and the junction held 12 bases outside the gene matches. CDR1 and CDR2 (germline): SGHRS, YFSETQ. CDR3 residues: CASSLAGLAGGPTKNEQYF. The CDR3 nucleotides read TGCGCCAGCAGCTTGGCGGGACTAGCGGGGGGCCCGACGAAGAACGAGCAGTACTTC.

The chain carries TRBV7-2 and TRBJ2-7; D is possibly TRBD1 or TRBD2 (7 bases each). Germline V lookup: CDR1 SGHTA, CDR2 FQGNSA. This CDR3 is 17 amino acids long. V was cut by 5 bases and J by 0 bases, with 20 bases left in between. The CDR3 bases are TGTGCCAGCAGCCCATCCAGGGGGAGGGGTTACTCCTACGAGCAGTACTTC. Translating it yields CASSPSRGRGYSYEQYF.

V and J are TRBV5-1 and TRBJ2-1, with a tentative D call TRBD1 (6 bases). The CDR3 totals 16 residues. The germline V and J ends were trimmed by 4 bases and 3 bases, with 17 bases remaining between them. Germline CDR1 is SGHRS and CDR2 is YFSETQ. CDR3 residues: CASSLSGDPGYNEQFF. CDR3 nucleotide sequence: TGCGCCAGCAGCCTTTCAGGGGACCCCGGCTACAATGAGCAGTTCTTC.

This clone was counted once. V usage is TRBV9 and J usage is TRBJ2-6; no clear D gene. The CDR3 has 15 amino acids. Germline V lookup: CDR1 SGDLS, CDR2 YYNGEE. V dropped 4 bases and J dropped 4 bases, with 12 bases sitting between them. The CDR3 sequence is CASSPRDLGANVLTF. The CDR3 coding sequence is TGTGCCAGCAGCCCCCGTGATTTGGGGGCCAACGTCCTGACTTTC.

The V gene is TRBV10-3, the J gene TRBJ2-7; D tentatively reads TRBD1 or TRBD2 (6 bases each). The V end was cut by 11 bases, the J end by 3 bases, with 17 bases between. Germline CDR1 ENHRY, CDR2 SYGVKD. The CDR3 consists of 13 residues. The CDR3 protein is CAAQEGGGYEQYF. In DNA form, the CDR3 reads TGTGCCGCACAGGAGGGGGGAGGCTACGAGCAGTACTTC.

V and J are TRBV2 and TRBJ1-2; maybe TRBD1 (5 bases). The CDR3 covers 12 residues. V lost 2 bases and J 7 bases, leaving 8 bases between the germline ends. The germline V gene has CDR1 SNHLY and CDR2 FYNNEI. The DNA of the CDR3 is TGTGCCAGCAGTGAACAGGGTGGTGGCTACACCTTC. It is translated as CASSEQGGGYTF.

The chain uses TRBV30 and TRBJ2-3; D possibly corresponds to TRBD1 (5 bases). Looked up from germline, CDR1 is GTSNPN and CDR2 is SVGIG (reference sequence). CDR3 length: 17 residues. Trimming pared 0 bases from V and 3 bases from J, leaving 19 bases between. The CDR3 coding sequence is TGTGCCTGGAGTGTACCCTGGGGCTTAGCAACTACAGATACGCAGTATTTT. It encodes CAWSVPWGLATTDTQYF.

The chain employs TRBV19 and TRBJ1-5; a weak D match, TRBD1 (5 bases). In germline, CDR1 is LNHDA, CDR2 SQIVND (reference sequence). CDR3 size: 13 residues. Trimming removed 5 bases from V and 4 bases from J, with 9 bases in between. DNA for the CDR3: TGTGCCAGTAGTGAGAGACAGAATCAGCCCCAGCATTTT. It yields the protein CASSERQNQPQHF.

The V call is TRBV15, the J call TRBJ1-1; D not resolved. Trimming stripped 0 bases from V and 5 bases from J, with 4 bases between. Per the germline V gene, CDR1 is LNHNV and CDR2 is YYDKDF (reference sequence). This CDR3 has 12 residues. The chain's CDR3 is CATSRDGTEAFF. As DNA, the CDR3 is TGTGCCACCAGCAGAGATGGGACTGAAGCTTTCTTT.

J is TRBJ2-7 and V is TRBV28, with TRBD2 as a possible D gene (6 bases). Looked up from germline, CDR1 is MDHEN and CDR2 is SYDVKM. Trimming stripped 1 base from V and 5 bases from J, with 18 bases between. There are 16 residues in the CDR3. In DNA form, the CDR3 reads TGTGCCAGCAGTTTATCGGCGGCGGGGTCCGTCAACGAGCAGTACTTC. Translating it yields CASSLSAAGSVNEQYF. Filled out from reference TRBV28 and TRBJ2-7, the complete variable domain reads DVKVTQSSRYLVKRTGEKVFLECVQDMDHENMFWYRQDPGLGLRLIYFSYDVKMKEKGDIPEGYSVSREKKERFSLILESASTNQTSMYLCASSLSAAGSVNEQYFGPGTRLTVT.

This chain links TRBV6-6 with TRBJ2-4; D unclear. Trimming left V 0 bases short and J 15 bases short, with 9 bases between. The CDR3 loop spans 11 amino acids. The germline gives CDR1 MNHNY, CDR2 SVGAGI (reference sequence). CDR3: CASSYSGRLYF. In DNA form, the CDR3 reads TGTGCCAGCAGTTACTCCGGCCGTTTGTACTTC.